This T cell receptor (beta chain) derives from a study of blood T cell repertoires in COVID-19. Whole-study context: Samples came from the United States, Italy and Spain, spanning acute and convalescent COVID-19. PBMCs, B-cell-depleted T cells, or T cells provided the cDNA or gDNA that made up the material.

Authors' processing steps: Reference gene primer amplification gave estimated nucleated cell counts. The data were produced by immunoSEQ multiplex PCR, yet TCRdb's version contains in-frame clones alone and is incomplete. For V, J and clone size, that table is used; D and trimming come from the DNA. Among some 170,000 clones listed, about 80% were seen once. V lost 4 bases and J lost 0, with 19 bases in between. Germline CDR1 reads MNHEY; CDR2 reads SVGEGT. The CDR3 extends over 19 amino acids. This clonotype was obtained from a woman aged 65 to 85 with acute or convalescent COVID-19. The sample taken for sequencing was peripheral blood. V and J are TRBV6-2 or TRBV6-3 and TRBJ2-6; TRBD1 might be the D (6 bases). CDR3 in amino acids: CASSFNPGQALSGANVLTF. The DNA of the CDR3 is TGTGCCAGCAGTTTCAACCCGGGACAAGCTCTCTCTGGGGCCAACGTCCTGACTTTC.